This is a list of T cell receptor beta chains from one sample in a study of CXCR3-negative and CXCR3-positive naive CD8 T cells. TCRdb reworked the 5' RACE reads into one entry per CDR3 protein, no DNA. The table for this sample gives around 8,400 distinct CDR3 sequences. Specimen: naive CXCR3- CD8+ T cells from blood. The receptors derive from a human donor in good health. Some clones in this sample may be carry-over from other donors' samples. The CDR3 runs from the conserved cysteine through the conserved F or W. Rows give clone size only sometimes, using once, few, many, or a class for an expanded clone.

clone size | J gene | V gene | CDR3 protein
. | TRBJ1-5 | TRBV2 | CASRRAPANSNQPQHF
medium-sized | TRBJ2-5 | TRBV6-5 | CASRAPWGGPETQYF
medium-sized | TRBJ2-5 | TRBV7-3 | CASSSQGGETQYF
. | TRBJ2-1 | TRBV11-2 | CASSLDVTDNEQFF
. | TRBJ2-5 | TRBV28 | CASTDSDRLQETQYF
. | TRBJ1-2 | TRBV29-1 | CSVLTEGNYGYTF
medium-sized | TRBJ1-2 | TRBV4-1 | CASSQDPGALAGGYTF
medium-sized | TRBJ2-5 | TRBV5-1 | CASSLVAGETQYF
medium-sized | TRBJ2-2 | TRBV10-3 | CAISAGTGALLNTGELFF
. | TRBJ2-2 | TRBV11-2 | CASSFVAGGTGELFF
medium-sized | TRBJ1-1 | TRBV7-9 | CASSFFPEAFF
medium-sized | TRBJ2-1 | TRBV9 | CASSVVAGRDEQFF
. | TRBJ2-7 | TRBV29-1 | CSVVTVSSYEQYF
. | TRBJ2-1 | TRBV6-6 | CASSYSGQSSYNEQFF
medium-sized | TRBJ2-1 | TRBV29-1 | CSVDSRSYNEQFF
medium-sized | TRBJ2-5 | TRBV15 | CATSRRTSVQETQYF
medium-sized | TRBJ2-2 | TRBV4-3 | CASSQDGVAGDYTGELFF
. | TRBJ2-7 | TRBV7-9 | CASRWTGGEQYF
. | TRBJ1-1 | TRBV2 | CASSEARGFAEAFF
. | TRBJ2-1 | TRBV19 | CASSTLAGVVNEQFF
. | TRBJ2-1 | TRBV7-9 | CASSPWTSGRNEQFF
medium-sized | TRBJ2-3 | TRBV29-1 | CSVEGDLHTDTQYF
medium-sized | TRBJ1-3 | TRBV5-1 | CASSEDRGPGNTIYF
medium-sized | TRBJ1-1 | TRBV12-3/TRBV12-4 | CASSMGQGRNTEAFF
. | TRBJ2-3 | TRBV28 | CASSPRLSATDTQYF
medium-sized | TRBJ2-1 | TRBV20-1 | CSASGLSGNEQFF
. | TRBJ2-1 | TRBV24-1 | CATSDGTSEYNEQFF
medium-sized | TRBJ1-1 | TRBV19 | CASSIGTEAFF
. | TRBJ2-5 | TRBV2 | CASRGGRVVETQYF
. | TRBJ2-3 | TRBV28 | CASSLETSTDTQYF
. | TRBJ1-1 | TRBV28 | CASSRGHRNTEAFF
medium-sized | TRBJ2-7 | TRBV11-2 | CASSLVGEQYF
. | TRBJ1-1 | TRBV7-9 | CASSLVANTEAFF